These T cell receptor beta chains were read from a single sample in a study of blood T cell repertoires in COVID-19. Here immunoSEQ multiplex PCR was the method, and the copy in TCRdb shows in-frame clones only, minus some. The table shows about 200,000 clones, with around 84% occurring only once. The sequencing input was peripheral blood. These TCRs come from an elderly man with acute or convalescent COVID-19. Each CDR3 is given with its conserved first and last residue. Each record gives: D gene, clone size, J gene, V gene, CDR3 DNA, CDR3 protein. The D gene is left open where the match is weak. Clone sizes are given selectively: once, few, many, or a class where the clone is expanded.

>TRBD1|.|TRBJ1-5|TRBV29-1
TGCAGCGTTGTTTCAGGGGGCGGCAATCAGCCCCAGCATTTT
CSVVSGGGNQPQHF
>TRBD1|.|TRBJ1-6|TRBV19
TGTGCCAGTAGTACGGGACAGGGGTCTTCACCCCTCCACTTT
CASSTGQGSSPLHF
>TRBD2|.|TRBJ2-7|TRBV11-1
TGTGCCAGCAGCTGGGAGGGCACTAAAACCTACGAGCAGTACTTC
CASSWEGTKTYEQYF
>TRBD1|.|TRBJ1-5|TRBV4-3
TGCGCCAGCAGCCAAGATCCACCGGGACAGGGCAGCAATCAGCCCCAGCATTTT
CASSQDPPGQGSNQPQHF
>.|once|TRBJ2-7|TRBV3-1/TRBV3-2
TGTGCCAGCAGCCCTAGACAGGTTTCCTACGAGCAGTACTTC
CASSPRQVSYEQYF
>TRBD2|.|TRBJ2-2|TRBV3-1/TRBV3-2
TGTGCCAGCAGCCGGCGACTAGCGGGAGTCGCCGGGGAGCTGTTTTTT
CASSRRLAGVAGELFF
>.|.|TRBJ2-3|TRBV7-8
TGTGCCAGCAGCTTAAGGAACGGCGGGGGCACAGATACGCAGTATTTT
CASSLRNGGGTDTQYF
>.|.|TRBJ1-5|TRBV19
TGTGCCAGTAGTATTATCTCTAGCAATCAGCCCCAGCATTTT
CASSIISSNQPQHF
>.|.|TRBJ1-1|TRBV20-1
TGCAGTGCTGGTACATCCACTGAAGCTTTCTTT
CSAGTSTEAFF
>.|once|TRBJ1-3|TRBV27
TGTGCCAGCAGTTCGGGTGGCTCTGGAAACACCATATATTTT
CASSSGGSGNTIYF
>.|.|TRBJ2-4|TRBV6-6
TGTGCCAGCAGTTTCAACAGGGTAGAGGCCAAAAACATTCAGTACTTC
CASSFNRVEAKNIQYF
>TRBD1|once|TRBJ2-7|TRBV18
TGTGCCAGCTCACCACTTGACAGGGGTAGAGGCGAGCAGTACTTC
CASSPLDRGRGEQYF
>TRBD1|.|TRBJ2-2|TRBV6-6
TGTGCCAGCAGTTACCGCGACAGGGGGACCGGGGAGCTGTTTTTT
CASSYRDRGTGELFF
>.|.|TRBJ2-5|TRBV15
TGTGCCACCAGCAGAGATCGAGAGAGATGGGAGACCCAGTACTTC
CATSRDRERWETQYF
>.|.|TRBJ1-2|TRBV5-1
TGCGCCAGCACCGCGGGGACTTCGAACTATGGCTACACCTTC
CASTAGTSNYGYTF
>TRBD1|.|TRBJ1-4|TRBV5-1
TGCGCCAGCAGCCCCCCCTTTGGGACAGGGGGTGAAAAACTGTTTTTT
CASSPPFGTGGEKLFF
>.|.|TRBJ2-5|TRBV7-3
TGTGCCAGCAGCTTGTTCTTCGGAGAGACCCAGTACTTC
CASSLFFGETQYF
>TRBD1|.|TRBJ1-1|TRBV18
TGTGCCAGCTCCCGGACAGGGCCGAACACTGAAGCTTTCTTT
CASSRTGPNTEAFF
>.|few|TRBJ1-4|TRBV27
TGTGCCAGCAGTTTATATGGAGGGGTGGAAAAACTGTTTTTT
CASSLYGGVEKLFF
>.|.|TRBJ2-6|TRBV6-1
TGTGCCAGCAGTGGGGGCAGGGGCAACTCTGGGGCCAACGTCCTGACTTTC
CASSGGRGNSGANVLTF
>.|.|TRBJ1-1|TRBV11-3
TGTGCCAGCAGCTTAGATCCAGGGGTAGGCACTGAAGCTTTCTTT
CASSLDPGVGTEAFF
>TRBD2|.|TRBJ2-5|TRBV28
TGTGCCAGCAGTCCCGGGACTAGCGGGAGGGGAGAGACCCAGTACTTC
CASSPGTSGRGETQYF
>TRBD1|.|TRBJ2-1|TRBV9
TGTGCCAGCAGCGGACAGGGGAACTACAATGAGCAGTTCTTC
CASSGQGNYNEQFF
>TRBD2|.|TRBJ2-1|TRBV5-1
TGCGCCAGCAGAAGGGGGACTAGCGTGACGGAGGGAGAGCAGTTCTTC
CASRRGTSVTEGEQFF
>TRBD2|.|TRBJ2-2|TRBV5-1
TGCGCCAGCAGCTTGTCTCCTAGCGGGAACACCGGGGAGCTGTTTTTT
CASSLSPSGNTGELFF
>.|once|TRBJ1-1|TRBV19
TGTGCCAGTAGTAAGGGACAGAACACTGAAGCTTTCTTT
CASSKGQNTEAFF
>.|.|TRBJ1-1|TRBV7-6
TGTGCCAGCAAACTTGGAGTGGGGAACACTGAAGCTTTCTTT
CASKLGVGNTEAFF
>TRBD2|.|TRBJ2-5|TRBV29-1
TGCAGCGGCGGGAGCGGCCTGGAGACCCAGTACTTC
CSGGSGLETQYF
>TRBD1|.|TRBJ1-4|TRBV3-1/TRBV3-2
TGTGCCAGCAGCGCCCGGACAGGGGGCGCAGGTGAAAAACTGTTTTTT
CASSARTGGAGEKLFF
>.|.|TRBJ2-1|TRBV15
TGTGCCACCAGCAGAGATCCGGCTAGCGCCAATGAGCAGTTCTTC
CATSRDPASANEQFF
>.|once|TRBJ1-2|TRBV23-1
TGCGCCACCCCTCGACGGGACATGAAGACTAACTATGGCTACACCTTC
CATPRRDMKTNYGYTF
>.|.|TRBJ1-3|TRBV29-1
TGCAGCACAACAGGAATCTCTGGAAACACCATATATTTT
CSTTGISGNTIYF
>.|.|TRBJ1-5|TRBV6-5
TGTGCCAGCAGTCTCGGGAGGGGGCAGCCCCAGCATTTT
CASSLGRGQPQHF
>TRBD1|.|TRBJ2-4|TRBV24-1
TGTGCCACCAGTGATTTGGGGACAGGGGCGGGCGACATTCAGTACTTC
CATSDLGTGAGDIQYF
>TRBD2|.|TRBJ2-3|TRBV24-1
TGTGCCACCAGTGATGCGGGAGCGGGCCGCACAGATACGCAGTATTTT
CATSDAGAGRTDTQYF
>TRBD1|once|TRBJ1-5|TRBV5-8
TGTGCCAGCAGCTCCGGACAGGGGGCTCCTCCAAATCAGCCCCAGCATTTT
CASSSGQGAPPNQPQHF
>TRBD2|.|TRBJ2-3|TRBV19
TGTGCCAGTAATCCCCTGGCGGGAGAGAATACGCAGTATTTT
CASNPLAGENTQYF
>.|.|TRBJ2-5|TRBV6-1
TGTGCCAGCAGTGAGTCGGCCGGGTTAGGGACCCAGTACTTC
CASSESAGLGTQYF
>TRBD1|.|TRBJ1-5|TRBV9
TGTGCCAGCAGCGTAGGGGACAGGGGCAATCAGCCCCAGCATTTT
CASSVGDRGNQPQHF
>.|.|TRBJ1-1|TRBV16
TGTGCCAGCAGCCAAGAGGAGGGGACTGAAGCTTTCTTT
CASSQEEGTEAFF
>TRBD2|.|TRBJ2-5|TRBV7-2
TGTGCCAGCAGCCCGCCGGGGCTAGCGGCCCAAGAGACCCAGTACTTC
CASSPPGLAAQETQYF
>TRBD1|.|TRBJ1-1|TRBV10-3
TGTGCCATCAGAACCAGGACAGGGGGGAACACTGAAGCTTTCTTT
CAIRTRTGGNTEAFF
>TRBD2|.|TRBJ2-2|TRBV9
TGTGCCAGCAGGCGGGGGGCTGACACCGGGGAGCTGTTTTTT
CASRRGADTGELFF
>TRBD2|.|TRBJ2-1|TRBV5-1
TGCGCCAACAGCTGGACTAGCGGGAGCAACGGGGATGAGCAGTTCTTC
CANSWTSGSNGDEQFF
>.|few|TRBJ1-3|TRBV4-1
TGCGCCAGCAGCCAAATTCCCTCGGTCTCTGGAAACACCATATATTTT
CASSQIPSVSGNTIYF
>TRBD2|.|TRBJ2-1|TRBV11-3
TGTGCCAGCAGCTTAGATCCCACTAGCGGGCTCTACAATGAGCAGTTCTTC
CASSLDPTSGLYNEQFF
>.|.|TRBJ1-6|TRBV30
TGTGCCTGTCAACCAGGCGGGGCGAATTCACCCCTCCACTTT
CACQPGGANSPLHF
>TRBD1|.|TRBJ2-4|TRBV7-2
TGTGCCAGCAGCCCCGGACAGGGGAGTACCAAAAACATTCAGTACTTC
CASSPGQGSTKNIQYF
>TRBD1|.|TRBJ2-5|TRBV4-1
TGCGCCAGCAGCCACTACAGGGGGCAAGAGACCCAGTACTTC
CASSHYRGQETQYF
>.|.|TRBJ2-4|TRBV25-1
TGTGCCAGCAGTGGGACATCCACCCCCCAGTACTTC
CASSGTSTPQYF
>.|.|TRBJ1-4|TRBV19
TGTGCCAGTGGTCAGGCAACTAATGAAAAACTGTTTTTT
CASGQATNEKLFF
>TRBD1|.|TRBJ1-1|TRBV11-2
TGTGCCAGCAGCCTAAGACAGGGAAACACTGAAGCTTTCTTT
CASSLRQGNTEAFF
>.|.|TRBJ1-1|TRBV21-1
TGTGCCAGCAGCAAAGAGCACCCCCGTGGGGGGACTGAAGCTTTCTTT
CASSKEHPRGGTEAFF